The 26 T cell receptor beta chains presented below share a single source sample, sequenced in a study of CD8+ T cells in alopecia areata. cDNA reverse transcribed from extracted RNA served as the sequencing template. Generated by immunoSEQ multiplex PCR, the TCRdb table keeps only in-frame clones and is missing some. This table holds 90,000 to 150,000 clones, around two fifths found once. Source material: CD4+ T cells sorted from blood. Source of these receptors: a human donor with alopecia areata.

This chain connects TRBV5-1 to TRBJ2-5; D gene unclear. CDR3 size: 12 residues. CDR1 SGHRS and CDR2 YFSETQ come from the germline V gene. V shed 2 bases and J shed 5 bases, with 7 bases lying between them. The CDR3 protein is CASSLTMETQYF. The CDR3 DNA is TGCGCCAGCAGCTTAACTATGGAGACCCAGTACTTC. Based on the CDR3 plus reference TRBV5-1 and TRBJ2-5, the full variable domain is KAGVTQTPRYLIKTRGQQVTLSCSPISGHRSVSWYQQTPGQGLQFLFEYFSETQRNKGNFPGRFSGRQFSNSRSEMNVSTLELGDSALYLCASSLTMETQYFGPGTRLLVL.

This chain connects TRBV29-1 to TRBJ2-5; 14 nucleotides line up with TRBD2. In germline, CDR1 is SQVTM, CDR2 ANQGSEA. The CDR3 is made up of 13 amino acids. The junction had 1 base not matched to a gene; V was cut back by 7 bases and J by 3 bases. CDR3 nucleotide sequence: TGCAGCGGGGGACTAGCGGGGGAAGAGACCCAGTACTTC. As protein: CSGGLAGEETQYF.

This chain uses TRBV19 with TRBJ2-1; TRBD1 matches 9 bases. Germline CDR1 and CDR2: LNHDA and SQIVND (reference sequence). With V trimmed by 5 bases and J by 7 bases, 9 bases remained unmatched. This CDR3 is built from 15 residues. CDR3 loop: CASSVRDRASNEQFF. In DNA, the CDR3 is TGTGCCAGTAGTGTCCGGGACAGGGCTTCGAATGAGCAGTTCTTC.

The chain uses TRBV11-2 and TRBJ2-3; 10 nucleotides agree with TRBD1. The V gene's germline CDR1 is SGHAT and CDR2 FQNNGV. V shed 6 bases, J shed 11 bases, and the junction held 11 bases outside the gene matches. This CDR3 region has 14 residues. CDR3 amino acids: CASSWDRGGSWQYF. Written as DNA, the CDR3 is TGTGCCAGCAGTTGGGACAGGGGAGGAAGTTGGCAGTATTTT.

The chain combines TRBV5-1 with TRBJ2-7; D gene unclear. The CDR3 spans 15 residues. The V end lost 0 bases, the J end lost 0 bases, and 10 bases lay between the germline ends. Germline CDR1 reads SGHRS; CDR2 reads YFSETQ. CDR3 sequence reads: CASSLGPVDSYEQYF. The CDR3 DNA follows: TGCGCCAGCAGCTTGGGTCCGGTGGACTCCTACGAGCAGTACTTC.

This clone was observed a few times. The chain employs TRBV11-2 and TRBJ2-1; tentative D call: TRBD2 (6 bases). This CDR3 is built from 14 residues. Germline CDR1 reads SGHAT; CDR2 reads FQNNGV. V lost 5 bases to trimming and J lost 3 bases, with 11 bases between them. The CDR3 region has the DNA TGTGCCAGCAGCCGTAGCGGAGTCTACAATGAGCAGTTCTTC. As protein: CASSRSGVYNEQFF.

This clone was recorded a few times. The CDR3 region has the DNA TGTGCCAGCAGCCTCTCCCCCGCAACAGATACGCAGTATTTT. It yields the protein CASSLSPATDTQYF. This chain joins TRBV13 and TRBJ2-3; D remains unclear. CDR1 and CDR2 (germline): PRHDT, FYEKMQ (reference sequence). V lost 5 bases, J lost 3 bases, and 12 bases lay in between. There are 14 residues in the CDR3.

The chain couples TRBV7-3 to TRBJ1-2; D might be TRBD1 (6 bases). V was shortened by 4 bases and J by 8 bases, with 14 bases between the two germline ends. The CDR3 sequence is 13 residues long. Germline V gene lookup returns CDR1 SGHTA and CDR2 FQGTGA. The CDR3 reads CASSSKQGYGYTF. The CDR3 DNA reads TGTGCCAGCAGCTCGAAACAGGGATACGGCTACACCTTC.

The J gene is TRBJ2-3, the V gene TRBV27; D call uncertain. CDR1 and CDR2 (germline): MNHEY, SMNVEV (reference sequence). This CDR3 spans 13 amino acids. V was clipped by 8 bases and J by 4 bases, with 13 bases between them. As DNA, the CDR3 is TGTGCCAGCTCCCACCCCCCGCCAGATACGCAGTATTTT. It yields the protein CASSHPPPDTQYF.

The chain has TRBV29-1 and TRBJ2-2; 7 nucleotides align to TRBD1. Unmatched junction bases numbered 6, after V lost 3 bases and J lost 5 bases. The length of the CDR3 is 14 residues. Looked up from germline, CDR1 is SQVTM and CDR2 is ANQGSEA. CDR3 sequence (DNA): TGCAGCGTTGATAACAGGGGTAGAACCGGGGAGCTGTTTTTT. Translating it yields CSVDNRGRTGELFF.

There are a few counts of this clone. The genes are TRBV19 and TRBJ2-5; 8 bases agree with TRBD1. Germline values: CDR1 LNHDA, CDR2 SQIVND (reference sequence). J lost 5 bases, V lost 6 bases, and 8 bases had no gene match. The CDR3 is 14 amino acids. CDR3 in amino acids: CASSPRGRMETQYF. The CDR3 DNA follows: TGTGCCAGTAGCCCCAGGGGGCGTATGGAGACCCAGTACTTC.

The chain uses TRBV4-3 and TRBJ2-1, with 8 bases fitting TRBD2. The CDR3 totals 17 residues. The V gene end was trimmed by 0 bases and the J gene end by 3 bases; junction bases not matched to a gene: 7. From germline, CDR1 is LGHNA and CDR2 YSLEER. In DNA, the CDR3 is TGCGCCAGCAGCCAAGACCCCCTTAGCGGGGACTACAATGAGCAGTTCTTC. It codes for CASSQDPLSGDYNEQFF.

This chain connects TRBV7-2 to TRBJ2-3; no clear D. The germline CDR1 and CDR2 sequences are SGHTA and FQGNSA. The CDR3 has 12 residues. Trimming took off 1 base at V and 6 bases at J, with 5 bases between the two ends. The CDR3 DNA reads as TGTGCCAGCAGCTTAGATTGGGATACGCAGTATTTT. Amino acids: CASSLDWDTQYF.

This chain joins TRBV29-1 and TRBJ2-1, with D maybe TRBD2 (6 bases). The germline V gene has CDR1 SQVTM and CDR2 ANQGSEA. V lost 7 bases and J lost 0, with 16 bases in between. There are 15 residues in the CDR3. The CDR3 bases are TGCAGCGGAAGACTTGGGGGGAGCTCCTACAATGAGCAGTTCTTC. It encodes CSGRLGGSSYNEQFF.

This clone came up a few times. The chain has TRBV28 and TRBJ2-7; D is perhaps TRBD2 (5 bases). CDR3 length: 13 residues. V lost 5 bases and J lost 0, with 8 bases in between. Germline V lookup: CDR1 MDHEN, CDR2 SYDVKM. The CDR3 spells CASSLGVSYEQYF. In nucleotides, the CDR3 is TGTGCCAGCAGTCTCGGGGTCTCCTACGAGCAGTACTTC.

The rearrangement links TRBV9 to TRBJ2-1; D gene uncertain. Deletions cut 3 bases from V and 8 bases from J, with 9 bases between. Germline V gene lookup returns CDR1 SGDLS and CDR2 YYNGEE. The CDR3 contains 12 residues. This CDR3 is CASSASGDEQFF. Written as DNA, the CDR3 is TGTGCCAGCAGCGCTTCGGGCGATGAGCAGTTCTTC.

V and J are TRBV6-6 and TRBJ2-3; D perhaps matches TRBD2 (6 bases). Germline values: CDR1 MNHNY, CDR2 SVGAGI (reference sequence). V shed 5 bases and J shed 11 bases, with 14 bases lying between them. CDR3 length: 12 amino acids. CDR3 region: CASSPPGVRQYF. Written as DNA, the CDR3 is TGTGCCAGCAGTCCGCCGGGGGTGAGGCAGTATTTT.

This clone has more than one count but fewer than ten. The rearrangement links TRBV7-2 to TRBJ2-5; 8 bases align to TRBD2. The end of the DNA is better explained by TRBJ2-7, so the J call may be wrong. Germline CDR1 reads SGHTA; CDR2 reads FQGNSA. CDR3 length: 15 amino acids. The CDR3 loop is CASSPEAGEIYEQYF. The CDR3 nucleotides read TGTGCCAGCAGCCCTGAAGCGGGGGAGATTTACGAGCAGTACTTC.

The J gene is TRBJ1-6, the V gene TRBV29-1; D not certain. CDR1 and CDR2 from the germline V gene are SQVTM and ANQGSEA. The V gene lost 4 bases and the J gene lost 7 bases, with 11 bases spanning the gap. The CDR3 length is 13 residues. The CDR3 protein is CSVGTGNNSPLHF. CDR3 sequence (DNA): TGCAGCGTTGGTACCGGGAACAATTCACCCCTCCACTTT.

The chain couples TRBV7-9 to TRBJ2-7; 12 nucleotides line up with TRBD1. There are 15 residues in the CDR3. CDR1 and CDR2 (germline): SEHNR, FQNEAQ (reference sequence). With 6 bases clipped from V and 7 bases from J, the junction kept 10 bases outside the gene matches. The CDR3 loop is CASSSTGTGGAEQYF. In DNA, the CDR3 is TGTGCCAGCAGTTCCACCGGGACAGGGGGCGCGGAGCAGTACTTC.

The V and J genes are TRBV4-2 and TRBJ2-7; D might be TRBD2 (5 bases). There are 16 residues in the CDR3. Between the trimmed V and J ends, which lost 0 bases and 0 bases, there was a span of 12 bases. Germline V gene data show CDR1 as LGHNA and CDR2 as YNFKEQ. In nucleotides, the CDR3 is TGTGCCAGCAGCCAAGATGCTAGCCGGAGCTCCTACGAGCAGTACTTC. Its protein product is CASSQDASRSSYEQYF.

This clone was seen many times. As DNA, the CDR3 is TGTGCCAGTAGTAGGACAAGGACTGAAGCTTTCTTT. It translates to CASSRTRTEAFF. The chain employs TRBV19 and TRBJ1-1; D may be TRBD1 (5 bases). The length of the CDR3 is 12 residues. The germline V and J ends were trimmed by 4 bases and 5 bases, with 8 bases remaining between them. Germline CDR1 and CDR2: LNHDA and SQIVND (reference sequence). The full variable domain, its missing parts supplied by reference TRBV19 and TRBJ1-1, is DGGITQSPKYLFRKEGQNVTLSCEQNLNHDAMYWYRQDPGQGLRLIYYSQIVNDFQKGDIAEGYSVSREKKESFPLTVTSAQKNPTAFYLCASSRTRTEAFFGQGTRLTVV.

CDR3 residues: CASSSRTGRVETQYF. CDR3 DNA: TGTGCCAGCAGTTCAAGGACAGGGAGAGTTGAGACCCAGTACTTC. V is TRBV27 and J is TRBJ2-5; 8 nucleotides agree with TRBD1. Germline CDR1 MNHEY, CDR2 SMNVEV (reference sequence). Trimming removed 4 bases from V and 5 bases from J; junction bases left unmatched: 9. The CDR3 contains 15 residues.

The CDR3 coding sequence is TGTGCCAGCAGCTTAGAGAGGGTGCTAAAAGAGACCCAGTACTTC. The encoded protein is CASSLERVLKETQYF. J is TRBJ2-5 and V is TRBV7-9; D may be TRBD2 (5 bases). CDR1 is SEHNR and CDR2 is FQNEAQ in the germline V gene (reference sequence). CDR3 length equals 15 residues. V was trimmed by 1 base and J by 3 bases, leaving 12 bases between them. Full variable domain (rest looked up from reference TRBV7-9 and TRBJ2-5): DTGVSQNPRHKITKRGQNVTFRCDPISEHNRLYWYRQTLGQGPEFLTYFQNEAQLEKSRLLSDRFSAERPKGSFSTLEIQRTEQGDSAMYLCASSLERVLKETQYFGPGTRLLVL.

The chain is built from TRBV23-1 and TRBJ2-7; TRBD1 agrees at 9 bases. TRBV23-1 belongs to the ORF category, with a function that is uncertain. This CDR3 is built from 17 residues. The V segment lost 11 bases and the J segment 3 bases; nucleotides outside the gene matches: 20. Here the CDR3 DNA reads TGCGCCCCCCGGGGTCCCCACTCGGGGGACAGGGACTACGAGCAGTACTTC. Protein product: CAPRGPHSGDRDYEQYF.

This clone was observed a few times. V and J are TRBV29-1 and TRBJ1-2; a weak D match, TRBD1 (6 bases). The ends were cut back, 0 bases at V and 4 bases at J, with 12 bases in the middle. The CDR3 extends over 14 amino acids. CDR1 is SQVTM, CDR2 ANQGSEA, per germline. CDR3 residues: CSVEEAAGVYGYTF. The CDR3 region has the DNA TGCAGCGTTGAAGAGGCGGCAGGGGTCTATGGCTACACCTTC.